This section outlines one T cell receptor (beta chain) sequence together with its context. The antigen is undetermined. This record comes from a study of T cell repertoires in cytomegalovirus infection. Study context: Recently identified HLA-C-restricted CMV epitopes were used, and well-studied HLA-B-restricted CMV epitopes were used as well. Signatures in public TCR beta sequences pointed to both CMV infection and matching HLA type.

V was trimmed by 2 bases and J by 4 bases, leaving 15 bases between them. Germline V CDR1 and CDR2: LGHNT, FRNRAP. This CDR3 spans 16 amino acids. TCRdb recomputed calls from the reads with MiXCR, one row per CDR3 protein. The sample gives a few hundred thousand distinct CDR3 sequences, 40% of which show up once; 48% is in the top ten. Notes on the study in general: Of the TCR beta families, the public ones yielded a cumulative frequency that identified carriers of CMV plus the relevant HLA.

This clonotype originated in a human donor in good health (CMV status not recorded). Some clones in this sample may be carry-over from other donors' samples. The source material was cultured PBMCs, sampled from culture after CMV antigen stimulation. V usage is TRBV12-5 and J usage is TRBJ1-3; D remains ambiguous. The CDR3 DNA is TGTGCTAGTGGTTTGCCAACTTCGGGCAGCGGAAACACCATATATTTT. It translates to CASGLPTSGSGNTIYF. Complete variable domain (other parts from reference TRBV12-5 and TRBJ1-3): DARVTQTPRHKVTEMGQEVTMRCQPILGHNTVFWYRQTMMQGLELLAYFRNRAPLDDSGMPKDRFSAEMPDATLATLKIQPSEPRDSAVYFCASGLPTSGSGNTIYFGEGSWLTVV.